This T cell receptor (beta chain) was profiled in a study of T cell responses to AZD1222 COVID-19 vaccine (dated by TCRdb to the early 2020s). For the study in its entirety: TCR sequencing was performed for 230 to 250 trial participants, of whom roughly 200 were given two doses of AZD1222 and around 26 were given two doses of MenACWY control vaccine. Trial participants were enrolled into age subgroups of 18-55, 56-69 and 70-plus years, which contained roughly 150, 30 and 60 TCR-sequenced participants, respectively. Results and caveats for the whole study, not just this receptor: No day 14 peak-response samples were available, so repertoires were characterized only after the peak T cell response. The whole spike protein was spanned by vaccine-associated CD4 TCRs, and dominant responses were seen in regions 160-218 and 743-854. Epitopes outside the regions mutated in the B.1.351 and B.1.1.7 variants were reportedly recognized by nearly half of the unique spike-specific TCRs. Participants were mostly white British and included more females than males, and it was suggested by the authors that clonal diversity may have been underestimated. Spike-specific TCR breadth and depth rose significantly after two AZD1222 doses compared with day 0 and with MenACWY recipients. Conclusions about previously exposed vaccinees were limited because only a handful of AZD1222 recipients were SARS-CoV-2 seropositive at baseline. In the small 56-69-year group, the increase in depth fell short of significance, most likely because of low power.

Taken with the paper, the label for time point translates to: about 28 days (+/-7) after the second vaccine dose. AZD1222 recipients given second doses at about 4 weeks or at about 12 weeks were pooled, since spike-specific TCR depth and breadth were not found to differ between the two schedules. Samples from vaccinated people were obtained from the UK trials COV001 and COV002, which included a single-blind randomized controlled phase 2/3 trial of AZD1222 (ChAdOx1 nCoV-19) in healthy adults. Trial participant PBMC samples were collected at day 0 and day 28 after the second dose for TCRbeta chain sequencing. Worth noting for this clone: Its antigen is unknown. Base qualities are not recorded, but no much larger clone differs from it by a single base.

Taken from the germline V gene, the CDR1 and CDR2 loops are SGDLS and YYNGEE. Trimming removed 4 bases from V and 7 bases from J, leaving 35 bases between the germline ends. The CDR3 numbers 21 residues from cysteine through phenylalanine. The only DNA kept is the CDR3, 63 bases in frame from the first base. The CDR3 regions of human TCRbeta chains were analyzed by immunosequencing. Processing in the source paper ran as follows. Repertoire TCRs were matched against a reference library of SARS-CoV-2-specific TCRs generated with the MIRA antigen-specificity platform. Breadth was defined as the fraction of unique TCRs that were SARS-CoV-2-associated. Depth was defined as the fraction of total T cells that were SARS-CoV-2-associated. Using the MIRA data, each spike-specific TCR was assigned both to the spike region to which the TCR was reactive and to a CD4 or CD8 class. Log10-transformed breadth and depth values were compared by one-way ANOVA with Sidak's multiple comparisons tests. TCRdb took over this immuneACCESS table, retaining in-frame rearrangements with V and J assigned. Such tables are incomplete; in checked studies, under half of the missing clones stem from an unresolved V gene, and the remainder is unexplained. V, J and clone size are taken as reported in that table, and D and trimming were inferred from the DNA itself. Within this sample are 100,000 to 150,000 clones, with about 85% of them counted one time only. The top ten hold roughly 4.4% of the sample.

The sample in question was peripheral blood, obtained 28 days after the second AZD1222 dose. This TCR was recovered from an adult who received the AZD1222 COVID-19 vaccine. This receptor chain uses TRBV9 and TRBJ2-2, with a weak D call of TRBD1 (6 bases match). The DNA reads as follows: TGTGCCAGCAGCCCGAGGCCCCCCCGGGACAACCTATTTTCGAGGCACGGGGAGCTGTTTTTT. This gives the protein CASSPRPPRDNLFSRHGELFF. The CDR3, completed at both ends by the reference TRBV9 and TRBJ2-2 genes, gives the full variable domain DSGVTQTPKHLITATGQRVTLRCSPRSGDLSVYWYQQSLDQGLQFLIQYYNGEERAKGNILERFSAQQFPDLHSELNLSSLELGDSALYFCASSPRPPRDNLFSRHGELFFGEGSRLTVL.